These 5 T cell receptor beta chains were sequenced from one sample in a study of siplizumab effects on memory and regulatory T cells. Assay used: immunoSEQ multiplex PCR; TCRdb lists only in-frame clones, some missing. Of just over 40,000 clones listed, about 89% are singletons. Input material: naive CD4+ T cells sorted from blood. The receptors stem from a human donor in good health.

This clone has only one observation. The CDR3 loop is CASSGRGCHEQYF. CDR3 DNA sequence: TGTGCCAGCAGTGGGCGGGGTTGCCACGAGCAGTACTTC. The chain is built from TRBV6-4 and TRBJ2-7; TRBD2 might be the D (6 bases). The V gene lost 4 bases and the J gene lost 5 bases, with 12 bases spanning the gap. CDR1 is MRHNA, CDR2 SNTAGT, per germline. The CDR3 runs to 13 residues.

The chain recombines TRBV2 with TRBJ2-2, with unresolved D. The germline CDR1 and CDR2 sequences are SNHLY and FYNNEI. CDR3 length: 14 amino acids. Trimming took off 8 bases at V and 5 bases at J, with 15 bases between the two ends. The CDR3 loop is CASGSGKGTGELFF. CDR3 sequence (DNA): TGTGCCAGCGGAAGTGGCAAAGGAACCGGGGAGCTGTTTTTT.

J is TRBJ2-3 and V is TRBV7-8; 8 bases match TRBD2. V lost 4 bases to trimming and J lost 4 bases; unmatched junction nucleotides: 10. Germline V CDR1 and CDR2: SGHVS, FQNEAQ. The CDR3 totals 16 residues. The CDR3 here is CASSSPGLVGPDTQYF. DNA for the CDR3: TGTGCCAGCAGCTCACCGGGACTAGTAGGACCAGATACGCAGTATTTT.

The chain is built from TRBV5-1 and TRBJ1-2, with 9 bases fitting TRBD1. This CDR3 comprises 15 residues. Germline assignment: CDR1 SGHRS and CDR2 YFSETQ. J gave up 7 bases and V 0 bases, and 7 bases lay outside the gene matches. CDR3 region: CASSLGGTGTPGYTF. In DNA, the CDR3 is TGCGCCAGCAGCTTGGGCGGGACAGGGACGCCTGGCTACACCTTC.

The V and J genes are TRBV6-1 and TRBJ1-5; D remains ambiguous. Germline V gene lookup returns CDR1 MNHNS and CDR2 SASEGT. The CDR3 consists of 15 residues. The V and J ends lost 1 base and 0 bases respectively, with 7 bases between them. CDR3 in amino acids: CASSEVTASNQPQHF. The CDR3 nucleotides are TGTGCCAGCAGTGAAGTAACAGCTAGCAATCAGCCCCAGCATTTT.